This record looks at one T cell receptor beta chain sequence and its context. This specimen comes from a study of blood T cell repertoires in COVID-19. Across the study: COVID-19 samples from acute and convalescent phases originated in the United States, Italy and Spain. Sample material is recorded as cDNA or gDNA derived from T cells, B-cell-depleted T cells, or PBMCs.

Under the authors' procedure: Amplifying reference gene primers gave estimates of nucleated cell counts. The method was immunoSEQ multiplex PCR; TCRdb's version includes in-frame clones alone and lacks a portion of them. V, J and clone size are taken as reported in that table, and D and trimming were inferred from the DNA itself. The sample shows roughly 260,000 clones, about 91% of them seen only once. It was during active infection that Seattle patients were enrolled and then longitudinally followed. CDR1 and CDR2 (germline): SGHTA, FQGTGA. CDR3 length equals 13 residues. Trimming removed 5 bases from V and 4 bases from J, with 10 bases in between.

The origin of this receptor is a person under 35 with COVID-19, enrolled during active disease. J is TRBJ2-3 and V is TRBV7-3; a possible D gene is TRBD2 (5 bases). Sequenced material: peripheral blood. CDR3 nucleotides: TGTGCCAGCAGCCTAGCCCCTTCAGATACGCAGTATTTT. Protein: CASSLAPSDTQYF.